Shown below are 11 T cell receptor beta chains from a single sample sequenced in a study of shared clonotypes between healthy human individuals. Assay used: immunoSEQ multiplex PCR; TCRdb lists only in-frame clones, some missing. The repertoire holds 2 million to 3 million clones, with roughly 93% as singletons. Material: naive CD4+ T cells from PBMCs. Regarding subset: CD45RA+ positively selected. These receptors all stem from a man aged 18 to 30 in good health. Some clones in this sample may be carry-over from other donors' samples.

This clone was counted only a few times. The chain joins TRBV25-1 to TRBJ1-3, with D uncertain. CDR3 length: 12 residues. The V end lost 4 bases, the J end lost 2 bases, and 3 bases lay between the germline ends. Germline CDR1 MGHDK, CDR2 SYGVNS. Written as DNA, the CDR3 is TGTGCCAGCAGTGGTACTGGAAACACCATATATTTT. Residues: CASSGTGNTIYF.

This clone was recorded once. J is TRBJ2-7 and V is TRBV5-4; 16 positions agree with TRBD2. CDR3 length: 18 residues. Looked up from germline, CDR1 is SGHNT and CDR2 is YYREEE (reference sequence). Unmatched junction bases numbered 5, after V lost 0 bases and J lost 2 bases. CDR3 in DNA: TGTGCCAGCAGCTTGGGGGGACTAGCGGGAGGGATAGCCTACGAGCAGTACTTC. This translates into CASSLGGLAGGIAYEQYF.

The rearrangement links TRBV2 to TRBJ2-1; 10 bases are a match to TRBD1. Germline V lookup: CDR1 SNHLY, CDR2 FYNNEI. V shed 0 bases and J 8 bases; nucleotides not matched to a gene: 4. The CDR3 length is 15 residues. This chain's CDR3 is CASSEAGTGVHEQFF. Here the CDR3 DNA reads TGTGCCAGCAGTGAAGCGGGGACAGGGGTACATGAGCAGTTCTTC.

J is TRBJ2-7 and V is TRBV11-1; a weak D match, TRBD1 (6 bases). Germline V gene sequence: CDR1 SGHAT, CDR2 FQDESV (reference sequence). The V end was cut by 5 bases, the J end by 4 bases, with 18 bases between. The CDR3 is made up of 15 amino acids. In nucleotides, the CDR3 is TGTGCCAGCAGCCCCTGGGGGCGGGTCCCTTACGAGCAGTACTTC. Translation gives CASSPWGRVPYEQYF.

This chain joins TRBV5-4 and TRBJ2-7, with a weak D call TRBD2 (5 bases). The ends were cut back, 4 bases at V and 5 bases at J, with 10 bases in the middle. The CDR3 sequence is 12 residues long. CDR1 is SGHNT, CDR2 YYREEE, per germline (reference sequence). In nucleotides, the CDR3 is TGTGCCAGCAGCGTCGACTATCACGAGCAGTACTTC. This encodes CASSVDYHEQYF.

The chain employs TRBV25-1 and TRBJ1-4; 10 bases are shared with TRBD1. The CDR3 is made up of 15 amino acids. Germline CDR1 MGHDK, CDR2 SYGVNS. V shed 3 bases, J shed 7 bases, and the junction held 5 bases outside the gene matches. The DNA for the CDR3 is TGTGCCAGCAGTGAGACAGGGGGCTGGATTGAAAAACTGTTTTTT. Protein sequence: CASSETGGWIEKLFF.

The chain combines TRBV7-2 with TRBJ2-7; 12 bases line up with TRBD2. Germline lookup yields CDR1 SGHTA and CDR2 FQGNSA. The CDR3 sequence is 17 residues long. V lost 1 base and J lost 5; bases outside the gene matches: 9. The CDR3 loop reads CASSLDSSGRAVDEQYF. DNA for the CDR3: TGTGCCAGCAGCTTAGATTCTAGCGGGAGGGCCGTCGACGAGCAGTACTTC.

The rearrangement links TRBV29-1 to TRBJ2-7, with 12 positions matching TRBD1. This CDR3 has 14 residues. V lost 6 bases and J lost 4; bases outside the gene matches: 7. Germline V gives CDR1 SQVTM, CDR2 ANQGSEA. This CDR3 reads CSVGPGQGAYEQYF. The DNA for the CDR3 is TGCAGCGTGGGCCCGGGACAGGGGGCTTACGAGCAGTACTTC.

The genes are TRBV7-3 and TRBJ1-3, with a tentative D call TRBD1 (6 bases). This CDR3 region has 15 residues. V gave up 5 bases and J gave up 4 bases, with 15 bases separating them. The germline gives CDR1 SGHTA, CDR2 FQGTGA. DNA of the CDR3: TGTGCCAGCAGCCATACAGGGCGGAGGGGAAACACCATATATTTT. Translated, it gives CASSHTGRRGNTIYF. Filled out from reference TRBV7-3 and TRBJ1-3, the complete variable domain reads GAGVSQTPSNKVTEKGKYVELRCDPISGHTALYWYRQSLGQGPEFLIYFQGTGAADDSGLPNDRFFAVRPEGSVSTLKIQRTERGDSAVYLCASSHTGRRGNTIYFGEGSWLTVV.

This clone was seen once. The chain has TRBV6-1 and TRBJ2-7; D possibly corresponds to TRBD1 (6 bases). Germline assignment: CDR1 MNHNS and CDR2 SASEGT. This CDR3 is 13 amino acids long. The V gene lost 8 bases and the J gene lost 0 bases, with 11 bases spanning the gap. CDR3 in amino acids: CASLRDNSYEQYF. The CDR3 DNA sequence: TGTGCCAGCCTCCGGGACAACTCCTACGAGCAGTACTTC.

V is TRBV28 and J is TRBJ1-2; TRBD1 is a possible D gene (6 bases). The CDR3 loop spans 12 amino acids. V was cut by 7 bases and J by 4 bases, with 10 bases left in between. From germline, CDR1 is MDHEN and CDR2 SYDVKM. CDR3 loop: CASKGGIYGYTF. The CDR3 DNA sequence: TGTGCCAGCAAGGGGGGGATCTATGGCTACACCTTC.